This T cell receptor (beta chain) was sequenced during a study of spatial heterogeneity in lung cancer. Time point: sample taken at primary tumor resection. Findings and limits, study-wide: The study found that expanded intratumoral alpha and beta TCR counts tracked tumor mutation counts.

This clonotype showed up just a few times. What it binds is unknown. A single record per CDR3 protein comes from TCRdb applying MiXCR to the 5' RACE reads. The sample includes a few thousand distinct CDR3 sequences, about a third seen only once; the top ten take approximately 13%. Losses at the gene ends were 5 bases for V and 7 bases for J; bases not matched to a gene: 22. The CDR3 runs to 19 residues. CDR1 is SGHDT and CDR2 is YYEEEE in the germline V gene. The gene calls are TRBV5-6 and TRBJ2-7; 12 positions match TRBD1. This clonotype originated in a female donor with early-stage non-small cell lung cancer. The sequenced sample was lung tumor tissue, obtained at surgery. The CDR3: CASSHGTGGLISILREQYF. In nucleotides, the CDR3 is TGTGCCAGCAGTCATGGGACAGGGGGCCTAATATCCATTCTGAGAGAGCAGTACTTC.